The 17 T cell receptor beta chains below come from one sample, sequenced in a study of shared clonotypes between healthy human individuals. Here immunoSEQ multiplex PCR was the method, and the copy in TCRdb shows in-frame clones only, minus some. Among 2,100,000 or so clones listed, under 97% were seen once. Sequencing was carried out using naive CD4+ T cells sorted from blood. As to subset: CD45RA+ positively selected. The receptors were sampled from a man in his late teens or twenties in good health.

The chain is built from TRBV10-2 and TRBJ1-3; TRBD1 matches at 7 bases. V shed 8 bases and J 4 bases; nucleotides not matched to a gene: 5. Germline V CDR1 and CDR2: WSHSY, SAAADI. The CDR3 covers 13 residues. The CDR3, as DNA: TGCGCCAGCGGCCCGGACAGGGGAAACACCATATATTTT. It yields the protein CASGPDRGNTIYF.

The J gene is TRBJ1-2, the V gene TRBV30; perhaps TRBD1 as D (5 bases). V dropped 2 bases and J dropped 6 bases, with 16 bases sitting between them. This CDR3 is built from 14 residues. Germline loops: CDR1 GTSNPN, CDR2 SVGIG (reference sequence). The chain's CDR3 is CAWSTWTAGHGYTF. DNA of the CDR3: TGTGCCTGGAGTACATGGACGGCGGGACATGGCTACACCTTC.

This clone came up once. V usage is TRBV28 and J usage is TRBJ1-6; TRBD1 is a possible D gene (6 bases). This CDR3 contains 15 residues. V was cut by 5 bases and J by 7 bases, with 15 bases left in between. From germline, CDR1 is MDHEN and CDR2 SYDVKM. The CDR3 region is CASSPGQGQNSPLHF. CDR3 in DNA: TGTGCCAGCAGTCCAGGTCAGGGGCAAAATTCACCCCTCCACTTT.

The chain links TRBV10-3 to TRBJ2-7; 8 bases match TRBD1. This CDR3 has 15 residues. Per germline, CDR1 ENHRY and CDR2 SYGVKD. Unmatched junction bases numbered 5, after V lost 0 bases and J lost 4 bases. This chain's CDR3 is CAISESGDRIYEQYF. The CDR3 DNA sequence: TGTGCCATCAGTGAGTCAGGGGACAGGATATACGAGCAGTACTTC.

The CDR3 region is CASNSFSTDTQYF. Here the CDR3 DNA reads TGTGCCAGTAATAGCTTTAGCACAGATACGCAGTATTTT. This rearrangement joins TRBV19 to TRBJ2-3; D is undetermined. The CDR3 length is 13 residues. Germline V gives CDR1 LNHDA, CDR2 SQIVND (reference sequence). The V end was cut by 7 bases, the J end by 0 bases, with 8 bases between. Using reference TRBV19 and TRBJ2-3 for the parts outside the CDR3, the full variable domain is DGGITQSPKYLFRKEGQNVTLSCEQNLNHDAMYWYRQDPGQGLRLIYYSQIVNDFQKGDIAEGYSVSREKKESFPLTVTSAQKNPTAFYLCASNSFSTDTQYFGPGTRLTVL.

The chain is built from TRBV4-2 and TRBJ1-6; 10 bases line up with TRBD1. CDR1 is LGHNA and CDR2 is YNFKEQ in the germline V gene. The V segment lost 3 bases and the J segment 10 bases; nucleotides outside the gene matches: 15. CDR3 length: 18 amino acids. DNA for the CDR3: TGTGCCAGCAGCCAGGAACCGGGACAGGGGAGATCACAGTCACCCCTCCACTTT. It specifies CASSQEPGQGRSQSPLHF.

The chain couples TRBV7-2 to TRBJ1-5, with no clear D. The CDR3 consists of 15 residues. The V gene's germline CDR1 is SGHTA and CDR2 FQGNSA. V was trimmed by 4 bases and J by 2 bases, leaving 12 bases between them. The chain's CDR3 is CASSSSGSGNQPQHF. For the CDR3, the DNA is TGTGCCAGCAGCTCCTCAGGATCTGGCAATCAGCCCCAGCATTTT.

V usage is TRBV19 and J usage is TRBJ1-5, with D possibly being TRBD1 (5 bases). CDR1 and CDR2 (germline): LNHDA, SQIVND (reference sequence). V was shortened by 3 bases and J by 3 bases, with 9 bases between the two germline ends. This CDR3 region has 14 residues. CDR3 DNA: TGTGCCAGTAGTATTACCAGGGCCAATCAGCCCCAGCATTTT. Its protein product is CASSITRANQPQHF.

V gene TRBV18 combines with J gene TRBJ1-1; TRBD1 matches at 10 bases. The CDR3 extends over 15 amino acids. Germline V lookup: CDR1 KGHSH, CDR2 LQKENI. With 2 bases clipped from V and 3 bases from J, the junction kept 3 bases outside the gene matches. This chain's CDR3 is CASSPRQGAHTEAFF. The CDR3 nucleotides read TGTGCCAGCTCACCAAGACAGGGGGCCCACACTGAAGCTTTCTTT.

Turning to this clone: At the DNA level, this CDR3 is encoded by other sequences in the same sample as well. This chain connects TRBV9 to TRBJ2-2; D gene unclear. The CDR3 covers 14 residues. The germline CDR1 and CDR2 sequences are SGDLS and YYNGEE. Trimming took off 0 bases at V and 3 bases at J, with 6 bases between the two ends. The chain's CDR3 is CASSVDGYTGELFF. In DNA, the CDR3 is TGTGCCAGCAGCGTAGACGGGTACACCGGGGAGCTGTTTTTT.

CDR3 protein: CASSPGLAGGVTDTQYF. The CDR3 DNA reads TGTGCCAGCAGCCCGGGACTAGCGGGGGGCGTGACAGATACGCAGTATTTT. J is TRBJ2-3 and V is TRBV7-3; TRBD2 matches at 15 bases. The length of the CDR3 is 17 residues. Per the germline V gene, CDR1 is SGHTA and CDR2 is FQGTGA. Losses at the gene ends were 5 bases for V and 3 bases for J; bases not matched to a gene: 6.

The rearrangement joins TRBV7-9 to TRBJ2-3; the match to TRBD2 covers 12 bases. This CDR3 comprises 17 residues. Germline V gene data show CDR1 as SEHNR and CDR2 as FQNEAQ (reference sequence). The ends lost 2 bases at V and 4 bases at J; junction bases unmatched: 7. CDR3 residues: CASSLSSGGATSDTQYF. The CDR3 region has the DNA TGTGCCAGCAGCTTATCTAGCGGGGGGGCGACATCAGATACGCAGTATTTT.

The J gene is TRBJ2-3, the V gene TRBV6-6, with a possible D match to TRBD1 (5 bases). This CDR3 comprises 12 residues. The germline gives CDR1 MNHNY, CDR2 SVGAGI (reference sequence). The ends were cut back, 5 bases at V and 5 bases at J, with 8 bases in the middle. The CDR3 loop is CASSTTEDTQYF. The CDR3 DNA is TGTGCCAGCAGTACGACAGAAGATACGCAGTATTTT.

V usage is TRBV18 and J usage is TRBJ1-1, with 7 bases fitting TRBD1. Germline V CDR1 and CDR2: KGHSH, LQKENI. This CDR3 region has 15 residues. The trim removed 5 bases at V and 1 base at J, leaving 7 bases unmatched. CDR3: CASSSDTGANTEAFF. As DNA, the CDR3 is TGTGCCAGCTCATCTGACACAGGGGCGAACACTGAAGCTTTCTTT. The full variable domain, rest sourced from reference TRBV18 and TRBJ1-1, is NAGVMQNPRHLVRRRGQEARLRCSPMKGHSHVYWYRQLPEEGLKFMVYLQKENIIDESGMPKERFSAEFPKEGPSILRIQQVVRGDSAAYFCASSSDTGANTEAFFGQGTRLTVV.

The gene calls are TRBV4-1 and TRBJ1-2; D uncertain. The CDR3 has 13 amino acids. CDR1 is MGHRA and CDR2 is YSYEKL in the germline V gene. Trimming removed 0 bases from V and 2 bases from J, with 4 bases in between. The chain's CDR3 is CASSQESNYGYTF. Written as DNA, the CDR3 is TGCGCCAGCAGCCAAGAGTCGAACTATGGCTACACCTTC.

The chain couples TRBV6-1 to TRBJ2-2, with TRBD1 identical over 8 bases. V lost 3 bases, J lost 5 bases, and 5 bases stayed unmatched. This CDR3 comprises 15 residues. Germline lookup yields CDR1 MNHNS and CDR2 SASEGT. CDR3 bases: TGTGCCAGCAGTGAGCCGGGACAGGTGACCGGGGAGCTGTTTTTT. This translates into CASSEPGQVTGELFF.

The CDR3 loop reads CASSPTHSGSYNEQFF. The CDR3 DNA reads TGCGCCAGCAGCCCGACGCATAGCGGGAGCTACAATGAGCAGTTCTTC. The gene calls are TRBV4-1 and TRBJ2-1; 9 nucleotides match TRBD2. The CDR3 runs to 16 residues. CDR1 is MGHRA, CDR2 YSYEKL, per germline. Trimming removed 4 bases from V and 3 bases from J; junction bases left unmatched: 7.